Detailed here is one T cell receptor (beta chain). Generated by immunoSEQ multiplex PCR, the TCRdb table keeps only in-frame clones and is missing some. The sample records 4,700 or so clones, about 70% being singletons. The tumor samples were collected prior to definitive surgery or chemotherapy. The data originate from a study of high-grade serous ovarian cancer treatment subgroups. There are 14 residues in the CDR3. Per the germline V gene, CDR1 is SGHTA and CDR2 is FQGNSA. Trimming pared 8 bases from V and 4 bases from J, leaving 15 bases between. This chain joins TRBV7-2 and TRBJ2-1; a weak D match, TRBD2 (7 bases). The sample consisted of tumor tissue. The source is a human donor with high-grade serous ovarian cancer. CDR3 in DNA: TGTGCCAGCCGGGGGGCCTCCCAATACAATGAGCAGTTCTTC. Protein sequence: CASRGASQYNEQFF.